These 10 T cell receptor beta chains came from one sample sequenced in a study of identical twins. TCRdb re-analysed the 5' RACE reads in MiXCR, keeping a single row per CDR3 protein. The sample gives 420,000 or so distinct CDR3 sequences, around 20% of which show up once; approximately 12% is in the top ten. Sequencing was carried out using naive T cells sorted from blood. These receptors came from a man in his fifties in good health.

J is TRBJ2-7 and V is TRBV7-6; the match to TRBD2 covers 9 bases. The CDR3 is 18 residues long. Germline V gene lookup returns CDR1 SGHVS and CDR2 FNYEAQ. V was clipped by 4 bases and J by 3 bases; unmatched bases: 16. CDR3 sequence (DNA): TGTGCCAGCAGCTCTCCCAGGGCGGGAGGGCTGATCAACTACGAGCAGTACTTC. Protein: CASSSPRAGGLINYEQYF.

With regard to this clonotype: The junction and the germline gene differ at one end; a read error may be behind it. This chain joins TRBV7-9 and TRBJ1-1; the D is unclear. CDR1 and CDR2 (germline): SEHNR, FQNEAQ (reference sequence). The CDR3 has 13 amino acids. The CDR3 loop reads CVSSYAVNTEAFF. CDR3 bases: TGTGTCAGCAGCTACGCCGTGAACACTGAAGCTTTCTTT. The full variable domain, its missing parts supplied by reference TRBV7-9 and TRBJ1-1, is DTGVSQNPRHKITKRGQNVTFRCDPISEHNRLYWYRQTLGQGPEFLTYFQNEAQLEKSRLLSDRFSAERPKGSFSTLEIQRTEQGDSAMYLCVSSYAVNTEAFFGQGTRLTVV.

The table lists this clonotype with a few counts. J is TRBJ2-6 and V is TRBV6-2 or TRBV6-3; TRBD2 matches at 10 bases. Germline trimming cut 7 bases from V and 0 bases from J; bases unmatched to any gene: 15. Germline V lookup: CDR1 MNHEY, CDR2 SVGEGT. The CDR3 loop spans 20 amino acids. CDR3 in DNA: TGTGCCAGCACCGTTGTTCTAGCGGGAGTTAGGATCTCTGGGGCCAACGTCCTGACTTTC. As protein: CASTVVLAGVRISGANVLTF.

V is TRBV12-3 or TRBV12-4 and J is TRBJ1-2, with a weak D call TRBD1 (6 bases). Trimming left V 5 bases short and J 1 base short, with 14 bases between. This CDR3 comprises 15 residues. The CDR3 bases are TGTGCCAGCAGTCCCGCGGGGGCACTTAACTATGGCTACACCTTC. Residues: CASSPAGALNYGYTF.

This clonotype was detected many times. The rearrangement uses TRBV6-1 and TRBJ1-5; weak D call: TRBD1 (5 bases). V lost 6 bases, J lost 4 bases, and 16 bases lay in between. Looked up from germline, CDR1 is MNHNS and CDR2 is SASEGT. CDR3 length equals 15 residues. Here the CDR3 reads CASRNPGHPNQPQHF. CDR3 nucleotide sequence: TGTGCCAGCAGAAACCCCGGACACCCTAATCAGCCCCAGCATTTT.

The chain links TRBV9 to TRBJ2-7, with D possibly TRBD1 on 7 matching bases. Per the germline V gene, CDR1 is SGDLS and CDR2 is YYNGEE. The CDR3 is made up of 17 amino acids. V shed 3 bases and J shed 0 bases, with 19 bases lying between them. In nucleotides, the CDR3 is TGTGCCAGCAGCGCGGGAGAAGGGGGCCGAAGCTCCTACGAGCAGTACTTC. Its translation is CASSAGEGGRSSYEQYF.

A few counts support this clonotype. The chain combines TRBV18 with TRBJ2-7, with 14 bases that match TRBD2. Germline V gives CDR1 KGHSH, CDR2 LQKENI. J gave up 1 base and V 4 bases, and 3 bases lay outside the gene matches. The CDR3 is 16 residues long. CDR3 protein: CASSQGTSGGSYEQYF. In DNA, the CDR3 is TGTGCCAGCTCACAGGGGACTAGCGGGGGTTCCTACGAGCAGTACTTC.

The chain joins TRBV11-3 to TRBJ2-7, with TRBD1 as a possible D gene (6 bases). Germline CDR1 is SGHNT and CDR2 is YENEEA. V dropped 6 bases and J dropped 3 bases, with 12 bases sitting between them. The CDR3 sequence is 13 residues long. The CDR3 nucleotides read TGTGCCAGCAGTATATCGACAGGCTACGAGCAGTACTTC. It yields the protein CASSISTGYEQYF.

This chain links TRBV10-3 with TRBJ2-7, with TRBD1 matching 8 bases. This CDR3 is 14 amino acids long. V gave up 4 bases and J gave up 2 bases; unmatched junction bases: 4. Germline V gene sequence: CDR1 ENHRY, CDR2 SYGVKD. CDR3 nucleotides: TGTGCCATCAGTGGCGGACAGGGACCCTACGAGCAGTACTTC. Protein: CAISGGQGPYEQYF.

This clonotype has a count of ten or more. CDR3 sequence: CASKRLVNEQFF. The DNA for the CDR3 is TGTGCCAGCAAAAGACTGGTCAATGAGCAGTTCTTC. The chain joins TRBV2 to TRBJ2-1; the D is unclear. Germline values: CDR1 SNHLY, CDR2 FYNNEI. V was trimmed by 7 bases and J by 6 bases, leaving 10 bases between them. The CDR3 has 12 residues.